This T cell receptor beta chain emerged from a study of OX40 agonist ivuxolimab in advanced cancers. Study context: Prior therapy, whether anti-PD-1, anti-PD-L1 or anti-CTLA-4, was allowed, and roughly 40% had some.

Measured with immunoSEQ multiplex PCR; TCRdb has only the in-frame clones, and not every one. The table records some 90,000 clones, about 90% of them present only once. Study outcomes and limitations: With doses of 0.1 to 3.0 mg/kg, CD4+ and CD8+ blood T cells had undergone clonal expansion by week 6.

As to this clone: What it recognizes is unknown.

The V and J ends lost 6 bases and 7 bases respectively, with 14 bases between them. This CDR3 region has 13 residues. The germline V gene has CDR1 SGHNT and CDR2 YYREEE (reference sequence). The genes are TRBV5-4 and TRBJ2-1, with D perhaps TRBD2 (6 bases). The sequencing here drew on CD4+ or CD8+ T cells sorted from blood, taken in a trial of the OX40 agonist ivuxolimab. The clonotype originates from an adult with an advanced solid tumor such as melanoma, head and neck, liver or kidney cancer. In DNA form, the CDR3 reads TGTGCCAGCACCACACCCGGAGGGAATGAGCAGTTCTTC. It yields the protein CASTTPGGNEQFF. The full variable domain, in which reference TRBV5-4 and TRBJ2-1 provide the parts outside the CDR3, is ETGVTQSPTHLIKTRGQQVTLRCSSQSGHNTVSWYQQALGQGPQFIFQYYREEENGRGNFPPRFSGLQFPNYSSELNVNALELDDSALYLCASTTPGGNEQFFGPGTRLTVL.